This T cell receptor beta chain stems from a study of spatial heterogeneity in lung cancer. Time point meaning: sample taken at primary tumor resection. Whole RNA, isolated from tumor, nontumor lung or frozen PBMC, was sequenced without prior sorting. TCRdb redid the calling of the 5' RACE reads with MiXCR, one entry per CDR3 protein. The sample lists around 11,000 distinct CDR3 sequences; about 6.3% were seen once. At least ten counts were recorded for this clonotype. This beta chain is an unintended read in a library built for alpha chains; its size means little. CDR3 length equals 16 residues. Germline V lookup: CDR1 SGDLS, CDR2 YYNGEE. Trimming removed 2 bases from V and 4 bases from J; junction bases left unmatched: 1.

The starting material was PBMCs, obtained at surgery. The chain couples TRBV9 to TRBJ2-3; 16 bases are shared with TRBD2. This clonotype originated in a male donor with early-stage non-small cell lung cancer. CDR3 DNA sequence: TGTGCCAGCAGCGTCGGGACTAGCGGGGGGGCAGATACGCAGTATTTT. It yields the protein CASSVGTSGGADTQYF. Filled out from reference TRBV9 and TRBJ2-3, the complete variable domain reads DSGVTQTPKHLITATGQRVTLRCSPRSGDLSVYWYQQSLDQGLQFLIQYYNGEERAKGNILERFSAQQFPDLHSELNLSSLELGDSALYFCASSVGTSGGADTQYFGPGTRLTVL.